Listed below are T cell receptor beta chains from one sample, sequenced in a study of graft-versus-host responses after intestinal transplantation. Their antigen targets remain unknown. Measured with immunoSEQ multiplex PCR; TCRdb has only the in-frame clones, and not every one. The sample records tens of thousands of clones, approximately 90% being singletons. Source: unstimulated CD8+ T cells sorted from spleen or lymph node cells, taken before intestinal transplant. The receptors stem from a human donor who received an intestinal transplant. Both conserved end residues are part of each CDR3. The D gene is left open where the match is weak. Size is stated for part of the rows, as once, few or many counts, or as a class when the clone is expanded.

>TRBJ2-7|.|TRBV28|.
CASSLAGYEQYF
TGTGCCAGCAGTTTAGCCGGCTACGAGCAGTACTTC
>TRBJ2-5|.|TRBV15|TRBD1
CATSSTGGQETQYF
TGTGCCACCAGCAGCACAGGGGGGCAAGAGACCCAGTACTTC
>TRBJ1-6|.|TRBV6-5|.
CASRTTGNSPLHF
TGTGCCAGCAGAACAACAGGAAATTCACCCCTCCACTTT
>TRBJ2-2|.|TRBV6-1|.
CASTKGGPHTGELFF
TGTGCCAGCACCAAAGGGGGGCCGCACACCGGGGAGCTGTTTTTT
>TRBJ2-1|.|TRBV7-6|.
CASSLWAGSSYNEQFF
TGTGCCAGCAGCCTTTGGGCCGGGAGCTCCTACAATGAGCAGTTCTTC
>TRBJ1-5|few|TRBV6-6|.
CASSSQEGNQPQHF
TGTGCCAGCAGTTCCCAGGAGGGCAATCAGCCCCAGCATTTT
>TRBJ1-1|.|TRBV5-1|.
CASSLDAGEAFF
TGCGCCAGCAGCTTGGATGCGGGGGAAGCTTTCTTT
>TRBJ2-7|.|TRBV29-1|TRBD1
CSARDSSYEQYF
TGCAGTGCCAGGGACAGCTCCTACGAGCAGTACTTC
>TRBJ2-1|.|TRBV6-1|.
CASTRTGYNEQFF
TGTGCCAGCACTAGGACCGGCTACAATGAGCAGTTCTTC
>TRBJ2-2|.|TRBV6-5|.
CASSLTNTGELFF
TGTGCCAGCAGTCTGACGAACACCGGGGAGCTGTTTTTT
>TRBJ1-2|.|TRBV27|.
CASAPVASYGYTF
TGTGCCAGCGCTCCCGTGGCCAGCTATGGCTACACCTTC
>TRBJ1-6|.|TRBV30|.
CAWSATGHNSPLHF
TGTGCCTGGAGTGCGACAGGCCATAATTCACCCCTCCACTTT
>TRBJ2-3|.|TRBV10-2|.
CATLVQDREGGDTQYF
TGCGCCACACTCGTCCAAGACAGAGAAGGAGGAGATACGCAGTATTTT
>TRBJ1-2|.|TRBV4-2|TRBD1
CASSQDPGGISFYGYTF
TGTGCCAGCAGCCAAGATCCAGGGGGAATCTCATTCTATGGCTACACCTTC
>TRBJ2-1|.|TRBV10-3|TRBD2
CAIGLFRGTSVNEQFF
TGTGCCATCGGTTTATTTCGCGGGACTAGCGTGAATGAGCAGTTCTTC
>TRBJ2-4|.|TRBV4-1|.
CASSQEDYVAKNIQYF
TGCGCCAGCAGCCAAGAGGACTATGTAGCCAAAAACATTCAGTACTTC
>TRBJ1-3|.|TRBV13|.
CASSSGVGNTIYF
TGTGCCAGCAGCTCAGGAGTGGGAAACACCATATATTTT
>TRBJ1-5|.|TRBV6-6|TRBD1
CASSYLTGDGQPQHF
TGTGCCAGCAGTTACCTAACAGGGGATGGTCAGCCCCAGCATTTT
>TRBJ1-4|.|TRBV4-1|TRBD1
CASSQGGGRIKKLFF
TGCGCCAGCAGCCAAGGAGGGGGCCGGATAAAGAAACTGTTTTTT
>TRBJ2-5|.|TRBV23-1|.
CASSQTPRDLMGETQYF
TGCGCCAGCAGTCAAACCCCTCGGGACCTCATGGGGGAGACCCAGTACTTC
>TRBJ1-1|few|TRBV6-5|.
CASSRGDTAEAFF
TGTGCCAGCAGCCGCGGGGACACAGCTGAAGCTTTCTTT
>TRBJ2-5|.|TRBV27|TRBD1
CASSSPGTAQETQYF
TGTGCCAGCAGTTCGCCAGGGACAGCACAAGAGACCCAGTACTTC
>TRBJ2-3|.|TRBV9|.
CASSVGEGDTDTQYF
TGTGCCAGCAGCGTAGGAGAGGGGGACACAGATACGCAGTATTTT